This T cell receptor beta chain was recorded in a study of shared clonotypes between healthy human individuals. Study-level information: Those who served as donors were two women and a few men between the ages of 18 and 49. Overall study findings and caveats: Despite large depth, sorted-subset datasets appeared incompletely sequenced. A generally larger estimated richness was seen in naive subsets than in memory subsets.

For this clone: Antigen unknown.

Assay used: immunoSEQ multiplex PCR; TCRdb lists only in-frame clones, some missing. The sample carries more than 400,000 clones, 90% to 96% recorded once. Germline CDR1 and CDR2: SGHAT and FQNNGV. CDR3 size: 15 residues. Deletions cut 0 bases from V and 3 bases from J, with 12 bases between. The specimen sequenced was naive CD4+ T cells sorted from blood. The subset was: CD45RA+ positively selected. This receptor was obtained from a woman between 25 and 40 years old in good health. This sequence joins TRBV11-2 and TRBJ2-7; a weak D match, TRBD2 (5 bases). The chain's CDR3 is CASSLEVSAYYEQYF. The DNA of the CDR3 is TGTGCCAGCAGCTTAGAGGTTAGCGCCTACTACGAGCAGTACTTC.